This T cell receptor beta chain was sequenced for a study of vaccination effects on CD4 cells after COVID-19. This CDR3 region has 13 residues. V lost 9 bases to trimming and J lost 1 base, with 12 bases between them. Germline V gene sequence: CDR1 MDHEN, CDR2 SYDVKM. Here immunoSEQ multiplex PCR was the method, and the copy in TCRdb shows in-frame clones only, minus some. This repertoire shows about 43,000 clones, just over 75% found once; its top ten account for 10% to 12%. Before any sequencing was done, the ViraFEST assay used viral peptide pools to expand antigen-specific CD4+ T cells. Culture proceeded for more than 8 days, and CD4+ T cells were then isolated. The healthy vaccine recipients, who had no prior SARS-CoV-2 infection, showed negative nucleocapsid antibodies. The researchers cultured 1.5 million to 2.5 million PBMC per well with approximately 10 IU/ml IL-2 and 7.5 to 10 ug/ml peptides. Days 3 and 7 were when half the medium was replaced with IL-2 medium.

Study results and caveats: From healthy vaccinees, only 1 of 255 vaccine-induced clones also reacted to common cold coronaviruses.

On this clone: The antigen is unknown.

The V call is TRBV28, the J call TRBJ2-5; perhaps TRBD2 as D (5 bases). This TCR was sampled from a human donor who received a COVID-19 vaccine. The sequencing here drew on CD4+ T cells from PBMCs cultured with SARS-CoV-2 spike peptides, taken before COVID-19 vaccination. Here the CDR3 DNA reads TGTGCCAGATTCCCGGACTGCCAAGAGACCCAGTACTTC. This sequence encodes CARFPDCQETQYF.